The sequence of this T cell receptor beta chain was determined in a study of cytomegalovirus exposure and HLA in healthy donors. Whole-study findings and limits: Confirmation was obtained in vitro that a few CMV-associated chains are specific for CMV antigens.

The PCR employed 60 Vbeta primers together with 13 Jbeta primers. Here immunoSEQ multiplex PCR was the method, and the copy in TCRdb shows in-frame clones only, minus some. This sample has about 110,000 clones, with 70% to 85% found just once. Notes on this clone: Its antigen is unidentified.

Germline assignment: CDR1 KGHSH and CDR2 LQKENI. The CDR3 sequence is 14 residues long. With 2 bases removed from V and 1 base from J, the gap between germline ends came to 8 bases. This sequence joins TRBV18 and TRBJ2-5, with a possible D match to TRBD1 (6 bases). The sequencing sample was made of PBMCs. The sequence was collected from a woman aged 40 to 49 in good health and CMV-seropositive. The CDR3 protein is CASSPGQIQETQYF. CDR3 in DNA: TGTGCCAGCTCACCAGGACAGATCCAAGAGACCCAGTACTTC.